This is a list of T cell receptor beta chains from one sample in a study of Tregs in tolerant kidney transplant recipients. This table comes from immunoSEQ multiplex PCR, and its TCRdb copy is limited to in-frame clones, with some not included. The table records 75,000 to 80,000 clones, less than 95% of them present only once. The input for sequencing was Tregs from blood, taken before the transplant. These receptors came from a human donor who received a combined kidney and bone marrow transplant. The CDR3 runs from the conserved cysteine through the conserved F or W. The order of the fields is clone size, V gene, J gene, D gene, CDR3 DNA, CDR3 protein. A D gene is named only where the DNA matches it firmly. Expanded clones get a size class; other rows say once, few or many, or leave the size out.

>-|TRBV27|TRBJ1-3|-
TGTGCCAGCAGTTTATCACAGGGATGGGCTAGAAGCACCATATATTTT
CASSLSQGWARSTIYF
>-|TRBV7-8|TRBJ2-3|TRBD2
TGTGCCAGCAGCTTAGCGAGGAGAAGCGGGAGGCCAGATACGCAGTATTTT
CASSLARRSGRPDTQYF
>-|TRBV6-1|TRBJ1-2|-
TGTGCCAGCATGGGGGAAACCGTCCATGGCTACACCTTC
CASMGETVHGYTF
>-|TRBV5-6|TRBJ2-7|TRBD2
TGTGCCAGCAGCTCAAGACTAGCGGGAGGGTACGAGCAGTACTTC
CASSSRLAGGYEQYF
>-|TRBV14|TRBJ2-1|-
TGTGCCAGCAGCCATGTCCCCGGGACCGGGGGCCCTGAGCAGTTCTTC
CASSHVPGTGGPEQFF
>-|TRBV5-1|TRBJ1-4|-
TGCGCCAGCAGCTCAGGACGGGTTAATGAAAAACTGTTTTTT
CASSSGRVNEKLFF
>-|TRBV29-1|TRBJ2-3|TRBD1
TGCAGCGCATCCGACAGGGTAACAGATACGCAGTATTTT
CSASDRVTDTQYF
>-|TRBV28|TRBJ1-5|TRBD1
TGTGCCAGCAGTACTGGGACAGGGAATAGGAGCAATCAGCCCCAGCATTTT
CASSTGTGNRSNQPQHF
>-|TRBV5-1|TRBJ2-3|-
TGCGCCAGCAGCTTTACGGCGGGTACGCAGTATTTT
CASSFTAGTQYF
>-|TRBV7-8|TRBJ1-4|TRBD1
TGTGCCAGCAGCTCTCAGGGGGCGGCTAATGAAAAACTGTTTTTT
CASSSQGAANEKLFF
>-|TRBV7-2|TRBJ2-5|-
TGTGCCAGCAGCTCAACACGAGGCGGGGAGACCCAGTACTTC
CASSSTRGGETQYF
>-|TRBV28|TRBJ2-3|-
TGTGCCAGCAGTTTTGGTCGGTGGGGTCAGACAGAAGATACGCAGTATTTT
CASSFGRWGQTEDTQYF
>-|TRBV30|TRBJ2-1|TRBD2
TGTGCCTGGAGTGACCTCCGGGGACTAGCGGTCTACAATGAGCAGTTCTTC
CAWSDLRGLAVYNEQFF
>-|TRBV4-2|TRBJ2-2|TRBD2
TGTGCCAGCAGCCAAGAACTAGCGGGAGGAAAAACCGGGGAGCTGTTTTTT
CASSQELAGGKTGELFF
>-|TRBV10-2|TRBJ1-5|TRBD1
TGCGCCAGCAGTGGGCCGGGACAGGGGGCCAATCAGCCCCAGCATTTT
CASSGPGQGANQPQHF
>-|TRBV28|TRBJ1-5|-
TGTGCCAGCAGTCAGGACGGCCGGACCCAGCCCCAGCATTTT
CASSQDGRTQPQHF
>-|TRBV19|TRBJ2-6|TRBD2
TGTGCCAGTAGATCGCCTAGCGGGAGCTCTGGGGCCAACGTCCTGACTTTC
CASRSPSGSSGANVLTF
>-|TRBV10-2|TRBJ1-6|TRBD1
TGCGCCAGCAGGGCCTCCGGGACAGGGGGCGATTCACCCCTCCACTTT
CASRASGTGGDSPLHF
>-|TRBV30|TRBJ1-4|-
TGTGCCTACCGACAGGAAAATGAAAAACTGTTTTTT
CAYRQENEKLFF
>-|TRBV28|TRBJ1-4|-
TGTGCCAGCACTGGACAGATAGGAAATGAAAAACTGTTTTTT
CASTGQIGNEKLFF
>-|TRBV4-2|TRBJ2-5|-
TGTGCCAGCAGCAAGACTGCGGGAGAGACCCAGTACTTC
CASSKTAGETQYF
>-|TRBV29-1|TRBJ1-1|-
TGCAGCGTTGGGACGACAGGGAACACTGAAGCTTTCTTT
CSVGTTGNTEAFF
>-|TRBV30|TRBJ2-2|TRBD2
TGTGCACCAAGGAGCGGGAGATTTACCGGGGAGCTGTTTTTT
CAPRSGRFTGELFF
>-|TRBV19|TRBJ2-3|-
TGTGCCAGTAGTATAGACAGGTTCCCCACAGATACGCAGTATTTT
CASSIDRFPTDTQYF
>-|TRBV6-6|TRBJ2-1|-
TGTGCCAGCAGCCCGGGGAATGAGCAGTTCTTC
CASSPGNEQFF
>-|TRBV2|TRBJ1-5|-
TGTGCCAGCAGTCTACAGGGAGAGCCCCAGCATTTT
CASSLQGEPQHF
>-|TRBV19|TRBJ1-5|-
TGTGCCAGTAGTATGGGGGGACCAAGGGGCCTTCAGCCCCAGCATTTT
CASSMGGPRGLQPQHF
>once|TRBV6-6|TRBJ2-1|-
TGTGCCAGCAGTTCCGGGTACAATGAGCAGTTCTTC
CASSSGYNEQFF